Sequencing of this T cell receptor beta chain was carried out in a study of CD8+ T cells in alopecia areata. In the study overall: Oral tofacitinib, 5 to 10 mg twice daily, was given in an open-label trial. The tofacitinib course ran for 6 to 18 months and was followed by 6 months off drug. Study findings and constraints: Affected scalp, especially in alopecia totalis/universalis, had a higher clonality than normal scalp did. Clarity of TCR sharing across patients fell short of that in mice, possibly HLA-related.

Germline V lookup: CDR1 SGHRS, CDR2 YFSETQ. The CDR3 totals 14 residues. Between the trimmed V and J ends, which lost 2 bases and 5 bases, there was a span of 13 bases. Reverse transcription of extracted RNA yielded cDNA, which provided the sequencing template. This table comes from immunoSEQ multiplex PCR, and its TCRdb copy is limited to in-frame clones, with some not included. Of around 160,000 clones listed, around 47% are singletons. With respect to this clone: Its antigen is unidentified.

Sequenced sample: CD4+ T cells sorted from blood. This sequence joins TRBV5-1 and TRBJ1-2; no clear D gene. This clonotype was obtained from a human donor with alopecia areata. CDR3 bases: TGCGCCAGCAGCTTAGTTCCTGCTCAATATGGCTACACCTTC. Protein product: CASSLVPAQYGYTF.